Ten or more counts support the clone carrying this T cell receptor (beta chain). The antigen is undetermined. The CDR3 consists of 16 residues. The germline gives CDR1 KGHDR, CDR2 SFDVKD. V lost 0 bases and J 0 bases, leaving 7 bases between the germline ends. The data are from a study of early T cells in non-severe SARS-CoV-2 infection. Study at large: Whole-blood bulk RNA, unsorted, was sequenced, and chains were unpaired. The study's findings and limits: Comparison of clonotypes with VDJdb favored anti-spike CD8 responses while missing private and CD4 specificities.

The TCR library protocol attached unique molecular identifiers to the individual cDNA molecules. MiXCR, applied by TCRdb to the 5' RACE reads, yields one record per CDR3 protein. This sample has approximately 47,000 distinct CDR3 sequences, with roughly 6.1% found just once. The material sequenced was whole blood, taken at baseline. The sequence derives from an adult who was a healthcare worker with PCR-confirmed SARS-CoV-2 infection or an uninfected control (not recorded which). The chain joins TRBV24-1 to TRBJ2-2; D remains unclear. The CDR3 DNA follows: TGTGCCACCAGTGATTTGTTTCCGGCGAACACCGGGGAGCTGTTTTTT. It specifies CATSDLFPANTGELFF.